This T cell receptor beta chain was identified during a study of blood T cell repertoires in COVID-19. Sequencing was performed with immunoSEQ multiplex PCR; in TCRdb, only in-frame clones are kept and a portion is missing. This table holds around 69,000 clones, about 91% found once. Trimming stripped 6 bases from V and 8 bases from J, with 17 bases between. This CDR3 comprises 14 residues. CDR1 is MGHDK and CDR2 is SYGVNS in the germline V gene. The chain recombines TRBV25-1 with TRBJ2-1; D possibly corresponds to TRBD2 (6 bases). The source of this sequence is a woman between 45 and 65 years old with active COVID-19. The material sequenced was peripheral blood. The CDR3 region has the DNA TGTGCCAGCAGGGCAGTTTCAGCGGGCTATGAGCAGTTCTTC. Translated, it gives CASRAVSAGYEQFF.